This is a list of T cell receptor beta chains from one sample in a study of T cell changes during pregnancy in multiple sclerosis. TCRdb's copy holds only in-frame clones and misses some; the assay was immunoSEQ multiplex PCR. The table shows fewer than 80,000 clones, with about 94% occurring only once. The sample here was CD4+ T cells from peripheral blood mononuclear cells, taken after pregnancy. These receptor sequences come from a female donor with multiple sclerosis, enrolled in a pregnancy study. CDR3s include the opening cysteine and the closing phenylalanine or tryptophan. D genes are given only for firm matches. Clone sizes are given selectively: once, few, many, or a class where the clone is expanded.

j_call: TRBJ2-7; clone_size: NA; d_call: TRBD1; v_call: TRBV27; cdr3_aa: CASSTNYRGSFIYEQYF; cdr3_nt: TGTGCCAGCAGTACAAATTACAGGGGAAGTTTCATTTACGAGCAGTACTTC
j_call: TRBJ1-2; clone_size: NA; d_call: NA; v_call: TRBV29-1; cdr3_aa: CSVGGGNYGYTF; cdr3_nt: TGCAGCGTTGGGGGGGGAAACTATGGCTACACCTTC
j_call: TRBJ1-2; clone_size: NA; d_call: NA; v_call: TRBV6-5; cdr3_aa: CASSYSGRVQGTF; cdr3_nt: TGTGCCAGCAGTTACTCTGGCAGGGTACAGGGCACCTTC
j_call: TRBJ1-5; clone_size: few; d_call: NA; v_call: TRBV18; cdr3_aa: CASSPDSVAQPQHF; cdr3_nt: TGTGCCAGCTCACCGGACTCGGTGGCTCAGCCCCAGCATTTT
j_call: TRBJ2-7; clone_size: NA; d_call: NA; v_call: TRBV6-5; cdr3_aa: CASSYSSGNEQYF; cdr3_nt: TGTGCCAGCAGTTACTCGTCAGGGAACGAGCAGTACTTC
j_call: TRBJ1-3; clone_size: NA; d_call: NA; v_call: TRBV6-5; cdr3_aa: CASSQGSLSGNTIYF; cdr3_nt: TGTGCCAGCAGTCAAGGGAGCCTCTCTGGAAACACCATATATTTT
j_call: TRBJ1-1; clone_size: NA; d_call: NA; v_call: TRBV6-1; cdr3_aa: CASSEGFWGQSEAFF; cdr3_nt: TGTGCCAGCAGTGAAGGTTTCTGGGGGCAGAGTGAAGCTTTCTTT
j_call: TRBJ2-2; clone_size: few; d_call: NA; v_call: TRBV28; cdr3_aa: CASSFVGSGSGELFF; cdr3_nt: TGTGCCAGCAGTTTCGTCGGGAGTGGCAGCGGGGAGCTGTTTTTT
j_call: TRBJ2-4; clone_size: NA; d_call: NA; v_call: TRBV19; cdr3_aa: CASSMGTNIQYF; cdr3_nt: TGTGCCAGTAGTATGGGGACTAACATTCAGTACTTC
j_call: TRBJ1-4; clone_size: few; d_call: NA; v_call: TRBV28; cdr3_aa: CASSSTNRVGEKLFF; cdr3_nt: TGTGCCAGCAGTTCGACCAACAGGGTCGGTGAAAAACTGTTTTTT
j_call: TRBJ1-2; clone_size: NA; d_call: NA; v_call: TRBV7-9; cdr3_aa: CASSQRGQGANYGYTF; cdr3_nt: TGTGCCAGCAGCCAAAGGGGACAAGGAGCTAACTATGGCTACACCTTC
j_call: TRBJ2-2; clone_size: once; d_call: TRBD1; v_call: TRBV19; cdr3_aa: CASSPGTGNTGELFF; cdr3_nt: TGTGCCAGTAGTCCGGGGACAGGGAATACCGGGGAGCTGTTTTTT
j_call: TRBJ2-4; clone_size: NA; d_call: NA; v_call: TRBV5-4; cdr3_aa: CASSVPGERNIQYF; cdr3_nt: TGTGCCAGCAGCGTACCGGGGGAAAGAAACATTCAGTACTTC
j_call: TRBJ2-7; clone_size: NA; d_call: NA; v_call: TRBV30; cdr3_aa: CACSGSYEQYF; cdr3_nt: TGTGCCTGTAGCGGAAGCTACGAGCAGTACTTC
j_call: TRBJ1-4; clone_size: NA; d_call: NA; v_call: TRBV4-1; cdr3_aa: CASSQGIYRGEKLFF; cdr3_nt: TGCGCCAGCAGCCAAGGTATTTACCGAGGGGAAAAACTGTTTTTT
j_call: TRBJ1-2; clone_size: NA; d_call: TRBD1; v_call: TRBV10-3; cdr3_aa: CATRQGARGYTF; cdr3_nt: TGTGCCACCAGACAGGGGGCGCGTGGCTACACCTTC
j_call: TRBJ2-3; clone_size: NA; d_call: NA; v_call: TRBV5-4; cdr3_aa: CASTEGGLDTQYF; cdr3_nt: TGTGCCAGCACCGAGGGGGGGCTGGATACGCAGTATTTT